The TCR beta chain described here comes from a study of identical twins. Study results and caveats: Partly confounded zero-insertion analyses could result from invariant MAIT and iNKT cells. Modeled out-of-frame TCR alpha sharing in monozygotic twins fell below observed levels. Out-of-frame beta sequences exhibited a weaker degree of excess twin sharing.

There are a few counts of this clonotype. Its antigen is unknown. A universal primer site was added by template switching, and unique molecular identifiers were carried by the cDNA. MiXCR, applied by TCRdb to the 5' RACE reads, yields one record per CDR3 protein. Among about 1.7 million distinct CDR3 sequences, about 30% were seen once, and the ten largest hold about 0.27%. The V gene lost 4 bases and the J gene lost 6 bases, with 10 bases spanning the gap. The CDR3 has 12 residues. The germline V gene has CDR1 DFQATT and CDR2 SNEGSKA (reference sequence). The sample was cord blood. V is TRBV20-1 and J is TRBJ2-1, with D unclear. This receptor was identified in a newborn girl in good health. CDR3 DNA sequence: TGCAGTGCTATGAGACTCCTCAATGAGCAGTTCTTC. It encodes CSAMRLLNEQFF.